The present TCR beta chain was sequenced within a study of cytomegalovirus exposure and HLA in healthy donors. The study ran its PCR with 60 Vbeta and 13 Jbeta primers. TCRdb's copy holds only in-frame clones and misses some; the assay was immunoSEQ multiplex PCR. The data show 80,000 to 130,000 clones, around 74% seen once. Germline assignment: CDR1 GTSNPN and CDR2 SVGIG (reference sequence). This CDR3 is 10 amino acids long. This clone was found a few times. Antigen: not known. Mismatch with germline at one junction end may stem from a read error. The study's findings and limits: Several of the most significant clusters appeared linked to common viral pathogens, based on a later analysis.

The sequencing sample was made of PBMCs. The clonotype comes from a male donor in good health and CMV-seropositive. The chain carries TRBV30 and TRBJ1-1; D unclear. The CDR3 DNA follows: TGTGCCGCCAACCCCACTGAGGCTTTCTTT. It encodes CAANPTEAFF.